This record looks at one TCR beta chain sequence and its context. This clonotype has just a few counts. Its target antigen remains unknown. No quality values exist for individual bases; no much larger clone is one base distant. This sample was included in a study of human T cells and chemical hapten exposure (dated by TCRdb to the early 2020s). Describing the broader study: For sensitization, 2% DPC in acetone was applied to an approximately 2 cm by approximately 2 cm area of upper inner arm skin. About 28 alopecia patients gave blood for TCR sequencing at one to four time points (pre-sensitization, 2, 6 and 24 weeks). Patch testing was done on the upper back using Finn chambers containing 0.01% DPC, and results were scored after 6 days according to International Contact Dermatitis Research Group standards. The study tracked peripheral blood TCR repertoire changes in vivo during primary and secondary sensitization to the hapten diphenylcyclopropenone (DPC) in alopecia patients. Blood was sampled from patients pre-sensitization (week 0) and at 2, 6 and about 24 weeks after DPC sensitization. Libraries were pooled for sequencing, and per-sample TCR yields varied mainly because of small differences in library volumes within the pool. Alopecia areata with under or over 50% scalp involvement, alopecia totalis and alopecia universalis were represented in the patient cohort, which was mostly female. Throughout the roughly 24-week study period, patients were also given weekly therapeutic DPC doses on the scalp. The investigation overall reported the following: Significantly more large CDR3 similarity clusters were formed by expanded TCRs than by pre-sensitization or healthy control sets, consistent with antigen-driven responses. The number of PT1 expanded TCRs positively correlated with patch test score, significant at thresholds 8, 16 and 32 but not 4. After repeated subsampling, changes were observed in the strength of the expansion versus patch-test correlation and in the threshold at which the correlation became significant. Alopecia, a presumed autoimmune disease, was present in all patients, so the immune response of the patients might differ from that of healthy individuals. DPC sensitization did not change the number of TCRs with a frequency above 1 in 1000, and there was no evidence of changes in global repertoire structure.

The method behind the library was RACE. The sample was run on a NextSeq 500. During library preparation, unique molecular identifiers were attached to individual cDNA molecules so that TCRs could be counted in a quantitative, reproducible way. Both TCR alpha and TCR beta chains were sequenced from each blood RNA sample. In the authors' own workflow: The median number of TCRs per sample was approximately 98,000, ranging from 23,224 to 690,600. V, J and CDR3 annotation of the TCR reads was carried out using the Decombinator software suite. For the PS versus PT1 abundance plots, all samples were subsampled to the same number of TCRs (28,000). Expanded TCRs were defined as absent before sensitization and observed at least eight times at the 2-week time point. The public reads were reanalyzed by TCRdb: fastp trimming at Q25, MiXCR alignment, in-frame beta chains only. Rows matching on CDR3 protein sequence are summarized as one entry with the most common DNA and genes. In this record, the V and J calls reflect TCRdb's handling and not the investigators' own analysis. The sample table records some 380,000 distinct CDR3 sequences; 4% to 5.5% of these occur just once. 2% to 2.5% of the sample rests with the top ten.

This specimen's time point label, per the study, means: patch test 1, 2 weeks after DPC sensitization. In the paper's terms, the treatment or condition label means: therapeutic diphenylcyclopropenone sensitization with weekly scalp DPC. At every patch-test visit, the blood draw took place before the patch test was put on. Eligible patients were aged 18 to 70, diagnosed with alopecia, deemed suitable for DPC therapy, and excluded if pregnant. Unfractionated whole blood was collected in Tempus Blood RNA tubes, and total RNA was extracted from that blood. The clonotype comes from a woman between 50 and 59 years old with alopecia areata. Some clones in this sample may be carry-over from other donors' samples. This material consisted of whole blood, taken in connection with sensitization to the hapten diphenylcyclopropenone (DPC).

The DNA sequence is given as TGTGCCAGCAGTCCCGTCCGGGTATCTAATGAGCAGTTCTTC. Its coded protein is CASSPVRVSNEQFF. The chain uses TRBV27 and TRBJ2-1, with the D segment identity uncertain. V sheds 5 bases and J sheds 7 bases, leaving 15 bases between their ends. The CDR1 and CDR2 encoded by the germline V gene (reference sequence) are MNHEY and SMNVEV. Its CDR3 holds 14 amino acids, cysteine through phenylalanine. CDR3 DNA only is kept here, 42 bases in frame from base 1.